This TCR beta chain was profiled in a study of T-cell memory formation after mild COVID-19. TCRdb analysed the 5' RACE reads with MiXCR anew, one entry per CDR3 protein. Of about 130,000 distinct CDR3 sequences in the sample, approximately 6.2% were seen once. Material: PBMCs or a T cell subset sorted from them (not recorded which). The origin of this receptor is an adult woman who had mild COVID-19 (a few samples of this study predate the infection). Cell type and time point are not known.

CDR3 loop: CASSGGVLQILPDTQYF. The CDR3 nucleotides are TGTGCCAGCAGCGGGGGGGTGCTACAAATTCTCCCAGATACGCAGTATTTT. The gene calls are TRBV2 and TRBJ2-3; TRBD2 matches at 8 bases. This CDR3 region has 17 residues. CDR1 and CDR2 from the germline V gene are SNHLY and FYNNEI. V lost 6 bases to trimming and J lost 4 bases; unmatched junction nucleotides: 15.